This TCR beta chain was captured in a study of CXCR3-negative and CXCR3-positive naive CD8 T cells (dated by TCRdb to the late 2010s). With regard to the full study: Approximately 130 million TRB reads were obtained in total, roughly 1.5 +/- 0.3 million reads per library. The TRBV-TRBJ cluster analysis covered naive subsets from a handful of donors and memory cells from 3 donors. Data from roughly twelve donors, pooled across two independent experiments, went into the diversity and physicochemical repertoire analyses. Overall results and qualifications from the work: Within the same donor, TRBV-TRBJ usage looked similar between naive CXCR3-negative and CXCR3-positive cells, but memory cells had distinct patterns. Because surface CD5, which is linked to self-reactivity in mice, was comparable between the naive subsets, TCR interaction strength was also inferred from the physicochemical properties of TRB CDR3s. CXCR3 expression partially decreased after cryopreservation, so most assays used freshly isolated PBMCs. Comparably high repertoire diversity was found in both naive subsets, whereas much lower repertoire diversity was found in memory CD8+ T cells. TRB CDR3s from CXCR3-positive naive cells showed higher hydrophobicity (lower Kidera factor 4), lower energy, and higher strength and volume indices than CXCR3-negative naive cells.

Counted from cysteine to phenylalanine, this CDR3 has 12 amino acids. The DNA is unrecorded. For every CD8+ T cell subset, approximately 300,000 cells were flow-sorted straight into RLT lysis buffer, and each subset was sorted in triplicate. To exclude memory contaminants, naive CD8+ T cells were stringently defined as CD45RO-CCR7+CD27+CD95-. Standard density gradient centrifugation was used to isolate peripheral blood mononuclear cells from buffy coats. A FACSAria III was used to flow-sort naive CD8+ T cells into CXCR3-negative and CXCR3-positive populations. An RNeasy Mini Kit was used to extract total RNA from the sorted cells. TCRdb records NextSeq 550 as the sequencer. The Human TCR Profiling Kit (MiLaboratory) was used to make UMI-labeled 5' RACE TRB cDNA libraries. The full amount of extracted RNA was used for cDNA synthesis, and the full amount of resulting cDNA was used for PCR amplification. Libraries were prepared in parallel using an identical number of PCR cycles. Processing in the source paper ran as follows. With a minimum of two reads required per UMI, MIGEC and MiXCR pulled out about 50,000 +/- 10,000 unique UMI-labeled TRB cDNA molecules from each library. On average, about 40,000 +/- 10,000 functional in-frame TRB CDR3 nucleotide clonotypes lacking stop codons were found per library. After downsampling to 5000 UMI-labeled TRB molecules per sample, diversity metrics such as normalized Shannon-Wiener and Chao1 were calculated in VDJtools. For the central five CDR3 residues, VDJtools calculated physicochemical properties weighted by clonotype size, namely interaction energy, strength, volume and Kidera factor 4. After the reads were reprocessed by TCRdb, one entry was made per CDR3 protein sequence, with no DNA. TCRdb, not the authors, supplied the V and J calls. The table of this sample itemizes over 95,000 distinct CDR3 sequences. In total, the top ten clones hold approximately 0.4% of the sample.

Note on this clonotype: It lacks a known antigen.

This TCR was sampled from a human donor in good health. Some clones in this sample may be carry-over from other donors' samples. Material for sequencing was naive CXCR3+ CD8+ T cells from blood. The cell subset or site label, read with the paper, signifies: CD45RO-CCR7+CD27+CD95- naive CD8+ T cells expressing CXCR3 (TNR3+). This chain is built from TRBV12-3 or TRBV12-4 and TRBJ1-1; TCRdb gives TRBD1 as the D gene, but with no DNA this cannot be confirmed. CDR3 region: CASSTGQVDAFF.